This TCR beta chain was identified during a study of T cells in Graves' hyperthyroidism and ophthalmopathy. The CDR3 loop spans 17 amino acids. The germline V gene encodes CDR1 DFQATT and CDR2 SNEGSKA (reference sequence). V gave up 6 bases and J gave up 0 bases; unmatched junction bases: 10. The TCR beta CDR3 regions underwent amplification using RNA transcripts as the source. In the first-round RT-PCR of the TCR CDR3, the HTBI primer set was used. TCRdb processed the multiplex PCR reads anew with MiXCR; each CDR3 protein has one entry. Of 350,000 to 400,000 distinct CDR3 sequences in the sample, 14% were seen once. This clonotype was picked up many times.

This sequence was found in a woman in her sixties or seventies with Graves' hyperthyroidism. Sequenced sample: blood. This chain connects TRBV20-1 to TRBJ2-5, with 13 bases identical to TRBD2. CDR3 sequence (DNA): TGCAGTGCACCGGGACTAGCGGGATGGAGGTACCAAGAGACCCAGTACTTC. As protein: CSAPGLAGWRYQETQYF.